This entry describes one T cell receptor beta chain. Its antigen remains unidentified. These data originate in a study of T cells in tumors after PD-1 blockade. In the study overall: Patients received pembrolizumab 200 mg every 3 weeks or cemiplimab 350 mg every 2 weeks. During anti-PD-1 treatment, some patients continued daily vismodegib 150 mg. Study observations and caveats: Some novel exhausted tumor clones appeared in pre-treatment blood, suggesting peripheral recruitment.

The CDR3 length is 13 residues. Germline V CDR1 and CDR2: MNHEY, SVGEGT. The germline V and J ends were trimmed by 5 bases and 4 bases, with 11 bases remaining between them. Input was about 600 ng to 6,004 ng of genomic DNA from tumor or blood. Measured with immunoSEQ multiplex PCR; TCRdb has only the in-frame clones, and not every one. The data hold 20,000 to 25,000 clones, with 80% to 85% observed a single time. The TCR originated in a human donor with basal cell carcinoma. The sequenced sample was PBMCs, obtained after anti-PD-1 treatment. The chain has TRBV6-2 or TRBV6-3 and TRBJ1-2, with D hard to call. The CDR3 loop reads CASSPGPVYGYTF. CDR3 nucleotides: TGTGCCAGCAGTCCCGGGCCTGTCTATGGCTACACCTTC.